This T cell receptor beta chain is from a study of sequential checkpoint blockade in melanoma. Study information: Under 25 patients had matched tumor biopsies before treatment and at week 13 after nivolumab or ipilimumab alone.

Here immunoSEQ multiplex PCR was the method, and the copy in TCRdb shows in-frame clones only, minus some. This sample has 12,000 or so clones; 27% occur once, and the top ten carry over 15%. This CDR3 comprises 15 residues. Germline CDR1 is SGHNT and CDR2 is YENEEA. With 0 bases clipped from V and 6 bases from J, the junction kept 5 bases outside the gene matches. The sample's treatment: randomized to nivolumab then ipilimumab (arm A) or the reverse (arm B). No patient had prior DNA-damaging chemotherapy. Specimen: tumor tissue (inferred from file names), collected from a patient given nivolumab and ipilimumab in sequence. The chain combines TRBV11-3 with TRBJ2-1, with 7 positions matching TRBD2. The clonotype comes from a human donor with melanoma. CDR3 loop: CASSLEPTSRNEQFF. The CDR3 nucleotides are TGTGCCAGCAGCTTAGAACCGACTAGCCGCAATGAGCAGTTCTTC.